These 27 T cell receptor beta chains share one sample of origin, sequenced in a study of cytomegalovirus exposure and HLA in healthy donors. Use of 60 Vbeta and 13 Jbeta primers characterized the PCR. Sequencing used immunoSEQ multiplex PCR; TCRdb keeps in-frame clones, though not all of them. The sample includes about 73,000 clones, 67% seen only once; the top ten take 6.9%. Sequencing was carried out using PBMCs. Every receptor here comes from a woman aged 45-65 years in good health and CMV-seropositive.

The chain carries TRBV12-5 and TRBJ2-1; 13 bases are shared with TRBD2. There are 15 residues in the CDR3. V was clipped by 3 bases and J by 4 bases; unmatched bases: 0. The germline gives CDR1 LGHNT, CDR2 FRNRAP. CDR3 amino acids: CASGLLAGGYNEQFF. CDR3 nucleotides: TGTGCTAGTGGTTTACTAGCGGGGGGGTACAATGAGCAGTTCTTC.

The chain couples TRBV6-1 to TRBJ1-2; D remains ambiguous. V dropped 7 bases and J dropped 0 bases, with 15 bases sitting between them. The CDR3 covers 15 residues. Germline V CDR1 and CDR2: MNHNS, SASEGT. The CDR3 DNA reads TGTGCCAGCAAGATCGCGGCAGCCTCTAACTATGGCTACACCTTC. Encoded protein: CASKIAAASNYGYTF.

The chain is built from TRBV4-1 and TRBJ2-7; a possible D gene is TRBD1 (7 bases). The V gene's germline CDR1 is MGHRA and CDR2 YSYEKL. Deletions cut 0 bases from V and 4 bases from J, with 13 bases between. The CDR3 runs to 15 residues. This CDR3 reads CASSQEARGTYEQYF. In nucleotides, the CDR3 is TGCGCCAGCAGCCAAGAAGCCAGGGGGACTTACGAGCAGTACTTC.

This chain connects TRBV19 to TRBJ1-3; D unresolved. This CDR3 is built from 15 residues. V lost 2 bases and J lost 0, with 8 bases in between. Germline-derived CDR1 and CDR2 are LNHDA and SQIVND (reference sequence). DNA of the CDR3: TGTGCCAGTAGTATAAGCCCGTCCTCTGGAAACACCATATATTTT. Protein sequence: CASSISPSSGNTIYF.

The gene calls are TRBV6-4 and TRBJ1-4; D may be TRBD1 (6 bases). Germline V gene lookup returns CDR1 MRHNA and CDR2 SNTAGT. V lost 7 bases, J lost 0 bases, and 18 bases lay in between. CDR3 size: 17 residues. CDR3 region: CASKPRGWNSTNEKLFF. As DNA, the CDR3 is TGTGCCAGCAAACCGAGGGGGTGGAACTCAACTAATGAAAAACTGTTTTTT.

This clone was counted between two and nine times. V is TRBV27 and J is TRBJ2-3; 10 bases are a match to TRBD2. Germline assignment: CDR1 MNHEY and CDR2 SMNVEV (reference sequence). The CDR3 loop spans 17 amino acids. V gave up 6 bases and J gave up 4 bases; unmatched junction bases: 13. The chain's CDR3 is CASRGLERGGLADTQYF. In DNA form, the CDR3 reads TGTGCCAGCAGGGGATTGGAGCGGGGGGGCCTCGCAGATACGCAGTATTTT.

The chain joins TRBV14 to TRBJ2-5; 9 bases align to TRBD1. With 4 bases clipped from V and 5 bases from J, the junction kept 11 bases outside the gene matches. CDR1 and CDR2 from the germline V gene are SGHDN and FVKESK. The CDR3 has 16 residues. The CDR3 DNA reads as TGTGCCAGCAGCCCCCCATGGGGGACAGGGTGGGAGACCCAGTACTTC. Its protein product is CASSPPWGTGWETQYF.

The rearrangement joins TRBV7-9 to TRBJ1-2; 8 bases align to TRBD1. Trimming removed 5 bases from V and 7 bases from J; junction bases left unmatched: 12. Germline V gene lookup returns CDR1 SEHNR and CDR2 FQNEAQ (reference sequence). The CDR3 is 15 residues long. CDR3 residues: CASSQGDRIHVGYTF. The CDR3 DNA reads TGTGCCAGCAGCCAGGGGGACAGGATCCATGTTGGCTACACCTTC.

The table lists this clone with a few counts. The chain combines TRBV2 with TRBJ1-1, with unresolved D. Per the germline V gene, CDR1 is SNHLY and CDR2 is FYNNEI. The CDR3 covers 11 residues. Trimming removed 4 bases from V and 12 bases from J, with 12 bases in between. The DNA for the CDR3 is TGTGCCAGCAGTGTTAAAATAGAAACTTTCTTT. It yields the protein CASSVKIETFF. The full variable domain, completed using reference TRBV2 and TRBJ1-1, is EPEVTQTPSHQVTQMGQEVILRCVPISNHLYFYWYRQILGQKVEFLVSFYNNEISEKSEIFDDQFSVERPDGSNFTLKIRSTKLEDSAMYFCASSVKIETFFGQGTRLTVV.

J is TRBJ1-3 and V is TRBV19; 8 positions match TRBD1. Germline trimming cut 7 bases from V and 4 bases from J; bases unmatched to any gene: 9. CDR1 is LNHDA, CDR2 SQIVND, per germline (reference sequence). The CDR3 extends over 15 amino acids. This chain's CDR3 is CASIRGTGTGNTIYF. CDR3 DNA sequence: TGTGCCAGTATCCGAGGGACAGGTACGGGAAACACCATATATTTT. The full variable domain, with the rest looked up from reference TRBV19 and TRBJ1-3, is DGGITQSPKYLFRKEGQNVTLSCEQNLNHDAMYWYRQDPGQGLRLIYYSQIVNDFQKGDIAEGYSVSREKKESFPLTVTSAQKNPTAFYLCASIRGTGTGNTIYFGEGSWLTVV.

The CDR3 loop reads CATGTWGANEKLFF. CDR3 bases: TGTGCCACCGGAACTTGGGGGGCTAATGAAAAACTGTTTTTT. The chain combines TRBV6-5 with TRBJ1-4, with D perhaps TRBD1 (5 bases). Germline values: CDR1 MNHEY, CDR2 SVGAGI. V lost 10 bases and J 3 bases, leaving 15 bases between the germline ends. CDR3 length equals 14 residues.

CDR3 DNA sequence: TGTGCCAGCAGCACTCCTAGGACTGAGCCGGGGGAGACCCAGTACTTC. Residues: CASSTPRTEPGETQYF. This rearrangement joins TRBV9 to TRBJ2-5; TRBD2 is a possible D gene (5 bases). V lost 4 bases and J 5 bases, leaving 21 bases between the germline ends. Germline CDR1 reads SGDLS; CDR2 reads YYNGEE. There are 16 residues in the CDR3.

This clone was detected only a few times. The rearrangement uses TRBV6-5 and TRBJ1-1, with D hard to call. Trimming stripped 5 bases from V and 11 bases from J, with 18 bases between. CDR1 is MNHEY and CDR2 is SVGAGI in the germline V gene. The CDR3 is made up of 13 amino acids. The CDR3 sequence: CASSEAGLAWAFF. The CDR3 coding sequence is TGTGCCAGCAGTGAAGCTGGACTGGCATGGGCTTTCTTT.

V usage is TRBV18 and J usage is TRBJ2-1; 8 bases are shared with TRBD2. CDR3 length: 16 amino acids. Germline CDR1 is KGHSH and CDR2 is LQKENI. V gave up 3 bases and J gave up 7 bases; unmatched junction bases: 11. The CDR3 here is CASSPAPAGGRNEQFF. The CDR3 nucleotides are TGTGCCAGCTCACCCGCCCCGGCGGGGGGCAGGAATGAGCAGTTCTTC.

The rearrangement joins TRBV18 to TRBJ2-2, with D maybe TRBD2 (6 bases). Germline loops: CDR1 KGHSH, CDR2 LQKENI. The CDR3 contains 12 residues. V lost 6 bases and J 9 bases, leaving 11 bases between the germline ends. The CDR3 DNA follows: TGTGCCAGCTCGTCCCTAGCGTGGGAGCTGTTTTTT. Its protein is CASSSLAWELFF. The whole variable domain, filled in from reference TRBV18 and TRBJ2-2, reads NAGVMQNPRHLVRRRGQEARLRCSPMKGHSHVYWYRQLPEEGLKFMVYLQKENIIDESGMPKERFSAEFPKEGPSILRIQQVVRGDSAAYFCASSSLAWELFFGEGSRLTVL.

This clone was detected once. This rearrangement joins TRBV28 to TRBJ1-5; D is unclear. Looked up from germline, CDR1 is MDHEN and CDR2 is SYDVKM. Trimming removed 4 bases at V and 5 bases at J, with 3 bases between. The CDR3 spans 11 residues. CDR3 nucleotide sequence: TGTGCCAGCAGTTCCGATCAGCCCCAGCATTTT. Its protein is CASSSDQPQHF. The entire variable domain, with the rest obtained from reference TRBV28 and TRBJ1-5, is as follows: DVKVTQSSRYLVKRTGEKVFLECVQDMDHENMFWYRQDPGLGLRLIYFSYDVKMKEKGDIPEGYSVSREKKERFSLILESASTNQTSMYLCASSSDQPQHFGDGTRLSIL.

This clone has a handful of counts. The genes are TRBV9 and TRBJ1-2; a weak D match, TRBD1 (5 bases). Trimming removed 0 bases from V and 3 bases from J, with 9 bases in between. The CDR3 is 14 residues long. Germline V gives CDR1 SGDLS, CDR2 YYNGEE. The CDR3 loop is CASSVAGRDYGYTF. Written as DNA, the CDR3 is TGTGCCAGCAGCGTAGCGGGCAGGGACTATGGCTACACCTTC.

The chain carries TRBV5-6 and TRBJ2-5, with TRBD1 identical over 8 bases. Germline CDR1 reads SGHDT; CDR2 reads YYEEEE. The CDR3 has 14 amino acids. Germline trimming cut 3 bases from V and 5 bases from J; bases unmatched to any gene: 6. This CDR3 reads CASSYGTGRETQYF. In DNA form, the CDR3 reads TGTGCCAGCAGCTACGGGACAGGTCGGGAGACCCAGTACTTC.

This chain links TRBV7-8 with TRBJ1-5; 9 bases fit TRBD1. The CDR3 extends over 14 amino acids. The V segment lost 5 bases and the J segment 4 bases; nucleotides outside the gene matches: 3. CDR1 and CDR2 from the germline V gene are SGHVS and FQNEAQ. CDR3 loop: CASSPGTGNQPQHF. CDR3 nucleotide sequence: TGTGCCAGCAGCCCCGGGACAGGGAATCAGCCCCAGCATTTT.

The rearrangement joins TRBV6-6 to TRBJ1-5, with unresolved D. The CDR3 has 12 residues. Trimming cost V 11 bases and J 0 bases, with 8 bases left between them. CDR1 and CDR2 (germline): MNHNY, SVGAGI (reference sequence). CDR3 protein: CAGGDSNQPQHF. In DNA form, the CDR3 reads TGTGCCGGCGGAGATAGCAATCAGCCCCAGCATTTT.

On this clone itself: One end of the junction fails to match germline, which may point to a read error. The V call is TRBV27, the J call TRBJ2-3; 8 nucleotides align to TRBD1. CDR3 length: 14 amino acids. Germline-derived CDR1 and CDR2 are MNHEY and SMNVEV (reference sequence). CDR3 sequence (DNA): TGTGCCGGCAGGGGGCATCGAACCACAGATACGCAGTATTTT. Translated, it gives CAGRGHRTTDTQYF.

V usage is TRBV29-1 and J usage is TRBJ1-6; TRBD1 matches at 7 bases. Germline CDR1 SQVTM, CDR2 ANQGSEA. This CDR3 has 14 amino acids. This CDR3 reads CRAPGTDSSSPLHF. The CDR3 DNA follows: TGCCGAGCACCGGGGACAGATAGTTCTTCACCCCTCCACTTT.

This clone has more than one count but fewer than ten. V gene TRBV19 combines with J gene TRBJ2-1; TRBD2 agrees at 14 bases. Germline V gene data show CDR1 as LNHDA and CDR2 as SQIVND (reference sequence). With 4 bases clipped from V and 4 bases from J, the junction kept 3 bases outside the gene matches. The CDR3 contains 16 residues. CDR3 sequence: CASSRRTSGGYNEQFF. CDR3 nucleotides: TGTGCCAGTAGTAGGAGGACTAGCGGGGGGTACAATGAGCAGTTCTTC.

This chain uses TRBV5-1 with TRBJ1-5; TRBD1 aligns across 7 bases. This CDR3 contains 15 residues. V shed 0 bases and J 5 bases; nucleotides not matched to a gene: 5. Germline CDR1 SGHRS, CDR2 YFSETQ. In nucleotides, the CDR3 is TGCGCCAGCAGCTTGGATGGGACAGACGATCAGCCCCAGCATTTT. It yields the protein CASSLDGTDDQPQHF. The variable domain in full, completed from reference TRBV5-1 and TRBJ1-5, reads KAGVTQTPRYLIKTRGQQVTLSCSPISGHRSVSWYQQTPGQGLQFLFEYFSETQRNKGNFPGRFSGRQFSNSRSEMNVSTLELGDSALYLCASSLDGTDDQPQHFGDGTRLSIL.

The rearrangement joins TRBV29-1 to TRBJ2-7; 10 positions match TRBD2. Germline lookup yields CDR1 SQVTM and CDR2 ANQGSEA. J was trimmed by 2 bases and V by 5 bases; bases with no gene match: 3. This CDR3 region has 13 residues. Here the CDR3 DNA reads TGCAGCGTTCAAAGCGGGGGGGCCTACGAGCAGTACTTC. This gives the protein CSVQSGGAYEQYF.

This clone was detected only once. The J gene is TRBJ1-2, the V gene TRBV5-5, with TRBD1 matching over 9 bases. J lost 4 bases, V lost 4 bases, and 17 bases had no gene match. This CDR3 has 18 amino acids. The germline gives CDR1 SGHKS, CDR2 YYEKEE (reference sequence). DNA for the CDR3: TGTGCCAGCAGCGTTTCCGGGACAGGGTTGGGGGGAAGCTATGGCTACACCTTC. Protein sequence: CASSVSGTGLGGSYGYTF.

The chain joins TRBV4-1 to TRBJ1-6, with D perhaps TRBD1 (6 bases). The CDR3 is 18 amino acids. Trimming left V 0 bases short and J 3 bases short, with 15 bases between. Germline CDR1 is MGHRA and CDR2 is YSYEKL. The CDR3 reads CASSQDPGGADYNSPLHF. CDR3 coding DNA: TGCGCCAGCAGCCAAGACCCCGGGGGGGCGGACTATAATTCACCCCTCCACTTT.